The 23 T cell receptor beta chains given below trace back to one sample, sequenced in a study of blood T cell repertoires in COVID-19. Clones were read by immunoSEQ multiplex PCR, and TCRdb kept only the in-frame ones, dropping some. The table records approximately 290,000 clones, 80% to 90% of them present only once. The specimen was PBMCs or T cells enriched from blood (not recorded which). These receptors all come from a woman in her twenties or thirties who had recovered from COVID-19.

The rearrangement links TRBV30 to TRBJ2-3; 7 bases line up with TRBD2. From germline, CDR1 is GTSNPN and CDR2 SVGIG (reference sequence). CDR3 length: 14 amino acids. V trimming: 0 bases; J trimming: 3 bases; junction bases outside the gene matches: 3. The CDR3 coding sequence is TGTGCCTGGAGTGTACGGCGGGGGACAGATACGCAGTATTTT. Translation: CAWSVRRGTDTQYF.

The rearrangement joins TRBV9 to TRBJ2-3, with 13 bases identical to TRBD2. With V trimmed by 4 bases and J by 6 bases, 17 bases remained unmatched. Germline V gene lookup returns CDR1 SGDLS and CDR2 YYNGEE. The CDR3 loop spans 19 amino acids. CDR3 residues: CASSSRLAGGPSRVDTQYF. The CDR3 coding sequence is TGTGCCAGCAGCTCTAGACTAGCGGGGGGCCCCAGTCGTGTGGATACGCAGTATTTT.

This chain uses TRBV7-9 with TRBJ2-3, with 8 positions matching TRBD1. Germline trimming cut 1 base from V and 4 bases from J; bases unmatched to any gene: 10. The germline CDR1 and CDR2 sequences are SEHNR and FQNEAQ (reference sequence). This CDR3 contains 17 residues. CDR3 loop: CASSLVRRTGYPDTQYF. In DNA form, the CDR3 reads TGTGCCAGCAGCTTAGTCCGCAGGACAGGGTATCCAGATACGCAGTATTTT.

The chain recombines TRBV5-4 with TRBJ2-3, with a weak D call TRBD2 (5 bases). The CDR3 sequence is 15 residues long. With 0 bases removed from V and 1 base from J, the gap between germline ends came to 9 bases. Germline CDR1 and CDR2: SGHNT and YYREEE (reference sequence). DNA for the CDR3: TGTGCCAGCAGCTTGGCCCGGGGTGGCACAGATACGCAGTATTTT. Its translation is CASSLARGGTDTQYF.

The chain combines TRBV4-1 with TRBJ2-7, with 9 bases fitting TRBD1. The CDR3 length is 15 residues. J gave up 3 bases and V 4 bases, and 7 bases lay outside the gene matches. Germline CDR1 MGHRA, CDR2 YSYEKL. The CDR3 protein is CASSRSGTGYYEQYF. DNA for the CDR3: TGCGCCAGCAGCCGTTCCGGGACAGGGTACTACGAGCAGTACTTC.

The chain is built from TRBV3-1 (or the pseudogene TRBV3-2) and TRBJ1-2; possible D gene TRBD1, 5 bases. V lost 1 base and J 3 bases, leaving 15 bases between the germline ends. Germline lookup yields CDR1 LGHDT and CDR2 YNNKEL (reference sequence). CDR3 length equals 16 residues. The CDR3 spells CASSQGWAGLDYGYTF. CDR3 DNA: TGTGCCAGCAGCCAAGGTTGGGCAGGGCTGGACTATGGCTACACCTTC.

This chain links TRBV4-1 with TRBJ1-1, with TRBD1 matching over 9 bases. The CDR3 sequence is 16 residues long. Trimming took 1 base from V and 1 from J; bases not matched to a gene: 4. Germline CDR1 reads MGHRA; CDR2 reads YSYEKL. Written as DNA, the CDR3 is TGCGCCAGCAGCCAAGGATTGGGACAGGGGAACACTGAAGCTTTCTTT. Translating gives CASSQGLGQGNTEAFF.

V usage is TRBV3-1 (or the pseudogene TRBV3-2) and J usage is TRBJ2-1, with 9 bases matching TRBD2. Trimming took 1 base from V and 8 from J; bases not matched to a gene: 18. The CDR3 sequence is 19 residues long. Germline V gene sequence: CDR1 LGHDT, CDR2 YNNKEL (reference sequence). CDR3 in amino acids: CASSQGLFSGSRVGDEQFF. The CDR3 nucleotides are TGTGCCAGCAGCCAAGGGCTCTTTAGCGGGAGTAGGGTCGGCGATGAGCAGTTCTTC.

The chain is built from TRBV27 and TRBJ2-1; 9 bases agree with TRBD2. This CDR3 contains 16 residues. Losses at the gene ends were 1 base for V and 2 bases for J; bases not matched to a gene: 3. The germline V gene encodes CDR1 MNHEY and CDR2 SMNVEV (reference sequence). CDR3 amino acids: CASSLFGGGAYNEQFF. The CDR3 region has the DNA TGTGCCAGCAGTTTATTTGGCGGGGGGGCCTACAATGAGCAGTTCTTC.

V and J are TRBV24-1 and TRBJ2-3; D perhaps matches TRBD1 (5 bases). The CDR3 consists of 19 residues. The ends were cut back, 5 bases at V and 0 bases at J, with 23 bases in the middle. CDR1 is KGHDR and CDR2 is SFDVKD in the germline V gene. The CDR3 nucleotides read TGTGCCACCAGTGTGACAGATACAAGAAAGCCCACTAGCACAGATACGCAGTATTTT. This encodes CATSVTDTRKPTSTDTQYF.

The V call is TRBV28, the J call TRBJ1-2, with D hard to call. The CDR3 totals 15 residues. The germline V gene encodes CDR1 MDHEN and CDR2 SYDVKM. V was pared by 1 base and J by 2 bases, with 11 bases between. The CDR3 nucleotides are TGTGCCAGCAGTTTATTATTCGAGGTCAACTATGGCTACACCTTC. Translated: CASSLLFEVNYGYTF.

Only one count was recorded for this clone. CDR3 in amino acids: CASSYVTENTEAFF. CDR3 DNA: TGTGCCAGCAGTTATGTAACAGAGAACACTGAAGCTTTCTTT. The genes are TRBV6-5 and TRBJ1-1; D is uncertain. CDR3 length: 14 residues. V was cut by 3 bases and J by 1 base, with 9 bases left in between. Germline assignment: CDR1 MNHEY and CDR2 SVGAGI.

The chain couples TRBV3-1 (or the pseudogene TRBV3-2) to TRBJ2-3; 11 bases fit TRBD2. Germline lookup yields CDR1 LGHDT and CDR2 YNNKEL (reference sequence). After removal of 0 bases from V and 2 bases from J, the junction contained 1 base not matched to a gene. The CDR3 has 16 amino acids. In nucleotides, the CDR3 is TGTGCCAGCAGCCAAGAACTAGCGGGGGACACAGATACGCAGTATTTT. Protein: CASSQELAGDTDTQYF.

The sample holds a few counts of this clone. V gene TRBV7-6 combines with J gene TRBJ1-1; tentatively, D is TRBD1 (5 bases). The germline CDR1 and CDR2 sequences are SGHVS and FNYEAQ. This CDR3 region has 14 residues. The V gene lost 7 bases and the J gene lost 2 bases, with 14 bases spanning the gap. CDR3 nucleotides: TGTGCCAGCAAAAAACAGGAGATTAACACTGAAGCTTTCTTT. This codes for CASKKQEINTEAFF.

The V call is TRBV28, the J call TRBJ1-2; the D gene is possibly TRBD1 (5 bases). The CDR3 is made up of 12 amino acids. Deletions cut 5 bases from V and 8 bases from J, with 12 bases between. Germline lookup yields CDR1 MDHEN and CDR2 SYDVKM. CDR3 region: CASSPPGWGYTF. The CDR3 DNA follows: TGTGCCAGCAGTCCACCAGGGTGGGGCTACACCTTC.

The genes are TRBV18 and TRBJ2-5, with 10 positions matching TRBD2. The germline gives CDR1 KGHSH, CDR2 LQKENI. J gave up 4 bases and V 1 base, and 6 bases lay outside the gene matches. There are 16 residues in the CDR3. The CDR3 loop reads CASSPLSGRFGETQYF. The CDR3 region has the DNA TGTGCCAGCTCACCACTTAGCGGGAGGTTCGGAGAGACCCAGTACTTC.

On this clone: A much larger clone differs from this one at a single base, so this may be a read error. The V call is TRBV9, the J call TRBJ1-3, with D uncertain. CDR1 is SGDLS, CDR2 YYNGEE, per germline. Between the trimmed V and J ends, which lost 0 bases and 0 bases, there was a span of 4 bases. CDR3 size: 14 residues. The CDR3 sequence: CASSVAGSGNTIYF. The CDR3 DNA reads as TGTGCCAGCAGCGTAGCAGGCTCTGGAAACACCATATATTTT.

The chain is built from TRBV30 and TRBJ2-1; 7 bases line up with TRBD1. Germline CDR1 is GTSNPN and CDR2 is SVGIG (reference sequence). The CDR3 totals 12 residues. Trimming took 8 bases from V and 3 from J; bases not matched to a gene: 4. CDR3 coding DNA: TGTGCCCTGGCAGGGGGCTACAATGAGCAGTTCTTC. Encoded protein: CALAGGYNEQFF.

CDR3 sequence reads: CASSRSSV. The CDR3 DNA reads as TGTGCCAGCAGCCGCTCAAGCGTG. The chain carries TRBV3-1 (or the pseudogene TRBV3-2) and TRBJ2-7; the D is unclear. The CDR3 is made up of 8 amino acids. CDR1 and CDR2 (germline): LGHDT, YNNKEL (reference sequence).

The genes are TRBV3-1 (or the pseudogene TRBV3-2) and TRBJ1-5; 8 bases are a match to TRBD1. Germline V gene data show CDR1 as LGHDT and CDR2 as YNNKEL (reference sequence). CDR3 length: 15 residues. The junction had 4 bases not matched to a gene; V was cut back by 0 bases and J by 6 bases. The CDR3 spells CASSQDLQGGQPQHF. CDR3 bases: TGTGCCAGCAGCCAAGATTTACAGGGGGGTCAGCCCCAGCATTTT.

This chain links TRBV2 with TRBJ1-1, with 8 bases lining up with TRBD1. The CDR3 contains 13 residues. Per germline, CDR1 SNHLY and CDR2 FYNNEI. V lost 7 bases to trimming and J lost 8 bases; unmatched junction nucleotides: 9. The chain's CDR3 is CASNPGQGLEAFF. As DNA, the CDR3 is TGTGCCAGCAATCCCGGACAGGGCTTAGAAGCTTTCTTT.

For the CDR3, the DNA is TGTGCCACCAGTGACTTTCGAAGGAGGGCTCGCTCACCCCTCCACTTT. This encodes CATSDFRRRARSPLHF. The chain has TRBV24-1 and TRBJ1-6; D not resolved. The CDR3 runs 16 residues. Germline V lookup: CDR1 KGHDR, CDR2 SFDVKD. With 4 bases removed from V and 10 bases from J, the gap between germline ends came to 19 bases.

V gene TRBV9 combines with J gene TRBJ1-4; tentative D call: TRBD1 (6 bases). Germline V lookup: CDR1 SGDLS, CDR2 YYNGEE. Trimming took off 4 bases at V and 4 bases at J, with 14 bases between the two ends. The CDR3 loop spans 15 amino acids. This CDR3 reads CASSIGQRSNEKLFF. The CDR3 nucleotides read TGTGCCAGCAGCATCGGACAGAGGAGTAATGAAAAACTGTTTTTT.